This T cell receptor (beta chain) originates from a study of shared clonotypes between healthy human individuals. Study results and caveats: Though the depth was large, rarefaction showed that sorted-subset sequencing was incomplete. There were few donors, and this limited the genetic and exposure-history diversity represented.

A deep-level run was used for the assay. Data came from immunoSEQ multiplex PCR; TCRdb stores just in-frame clones and leaves some out. This sample has around 1.9 million clones, with 90% to 95% found just once. As concerns this clone: Its antigen is as yet unknown.

The length of the CDR3 is 13 residues. J lost 5 bases, V lost 0 bases, and 1 base had no gene match. The germline V gene has CDR1 SGDLS and CDR2 YYNGEE. As defined, naive CD8 cells were CD45RO-negative and positively selected for CCR7, with terminally differentiated effector memory CD45RA+ cells excluded. The donor cohort consisted entirely of Caucasian adults residing in Nashville, Tennessee. The rearrangement links TRBV9 to TRBJ1-1; 7 bases fit TRBD1. The sequencing sample was made of naive CD8+ T cells from PBMCs. This receptor was taken from a man aged 18 to 29 in good health. Some clones in this sample may be carry-over from other donors' samples. CDR3 sequence (DNA): TGTGCCAGCAGCGTAGTACAGGGGACTGAAGCTTTCTTT. It specifies CASSVVQGTEAFF.